Listed below are T cell receptor beta chains from one sample, sequenced in a study. TCRdb reanalysed the 5' RACE reads using MiXCR and keeps one entry per CDR3 protein. The profile covers approximately 50,000 distinct CDR3 sequences, with approximately 27% appearing a single time and approximately 2.2% taken by the ten largest. Sequenced material: tumor-infiltrating Tregs sorted from the breast tumor. These receptors were collected from a female donor with breast cancer. The CDR3 runs from the conserved cysteine through the conserved F or W. A D gene is named only where the DNA matches it firmly. The size field is filled for only some rows; it gives once, few, many or a size class.

V gene	clone size	J gene	D gene	CDR3 protein	CDR3 DNA
TRBV5-1	NA	TRBJ2-2	NA	CASRGVMGTGELFF	TGCGCCAGCAGAGGGGTTATGGGAACCGGGGAGCTGTTTTTT
TRBV11-2	few	TRBJ2-3	TRBD1	CACSFQGAADTQYF	TGTGCCTGCAGCTTCCAGGGGGCGGCAGATACGCAGTATTTT
TRBV28	NA	TRBJ1-6	TRBD1	CASITGGIVDSPLHF	TGTGCCAGCATAACAGGGGGCATTGTTGATTCACCCCTCCACTTT
TRBV7-2	few	TRBJ2-1	TRBD2	CASSLTSGKGYDEQFF	TGTGCCAGCAGCTTAACTAGCGGAAAAGGGTACGATGAGCAGTTCTTC
TRBV18	few	TRBJ2-1	TRBD2	CASSLRPGLADYNEQFF	TGTGCCAGCTCACTTCGTCCGGGACTAGCGGACTACAATGAGCAGTTCTTC
TRBV7-6	few	TRBJ2-1	TRBD2	CASSLTGLVSYNEQFF	TGTGCCAGCAGCTTAACTGGACTAGTATCCTACAATGAGCAGTTCTTC
TRBV9	NA	TRBJ2-3	NA	CASSPHRTAHMDTQYF	TGTGCCAGCAGCCCACATCGGACAGCACATATGGATACGCAGTATTTT
TRBV28	NA	TRBJ1-2	NA	CASSFQGPNGYTF	TGTGCCAGCAGTTTCCAGGGGCCGAATGGCTACACCTTC
TRBV20-1	NA	TRBJ2-7	NA	CSAPGDRYEQYF	TGCAGTGCCCCGGGGGATCGCTACGAGCAGTACTTC
TRBV10-3	few	TRBJ2-1	NA	CAISESAGTIFNEQFF	TGTGCCATCAGTGAGTCGGCGGGGACCATTTTCAATGAGCAGTTCTTC
TRBV4-2	NA	TRBJ1-2	TRBD1	CASSQDRRGTANYGYTF	TGTGCCAGCAGCCAAGATCGGAGAGGGACAGCTAACTATGGCTACACCTTC
TRBV3-1	few	TRBJ1-2	TRBD1	CASSLLRDRVYGYTF	TGTGCCAGCAGCCTCCTCCGGGACAGAGTCTATGGCTACACCTTC
TRBV7-8	many	TRBJ2-1	NA	CASSLAGTDPSYNEQFF	TGTGCCAGCAGCTTAGCCGGGACGGACCCCTCCTACAATGAGCAGTTCTTC
TRBV6-5	many	TRBJ1-6	NA	CASSYMGRGSYNSPLHF	TGTGCCAGCAGTTACATGGGGAGAGGGTCCTATAATTCACCCCTCCACTTT
TRBV7-6	few	TRBJ1-2	TRBD1	CASSPGGTGANYGYTF	TGTGCCAGCAGCCCAGGCGGGACAGGTGCTAACTATGGCTACACCTTC
TRBV6-1	few	TRBJ1-4	NA	CASNGQPNEKLFF	TGTGCCAGCAATGGGCAGCCTAATGAAAAACTGTTTTTT
TRBV9	few	TRBJ2-1	NA	CASSALGPNEQFF	TGTGCCAGCAGCGCCCTGGGCCCCAATGAGCAGTTCTTC
TRBV12-3/TRBV12-4	NA	TRBJ2-3	NA	CASSPPFRGSKTDTQYF	TGTGCCAGCAGTCCCCCATTTCGGGGGAGTAAAACAGATACGCAGTATTTT
TRBV12-3/TRBV12-4	many	TRBJ2-7	NA	CASSTGAQKGYEQYF	TGTGCCAGCAGTACCGGGGCGCAAAAAGGCTACGAGCAGTACTTC
TRBV7-9	NA	TRBJ1-2	NA	CASSLEGGRGYGYTF	TGTGCCAGCAGCTTAGAGGGGGGCCGGGGCTATGGCTACACCTTC
TRBV6-1	NA	TRBJ2-7	TRBD1	CATGTDYYEQYF	TGTGCCACCGGGACAGATTATTACGAGCAGTACTTC
TRBV20-1	NA	TRBJ2-7	TRBD1	CSAGTANPTYEQYF	TGCAGTGCAGGGACAGCCAACCCTACCTACGAGCAGTACTTC
TRBV28	NA	TRBJ1-2	NA	CASSLSGVLNYGYTF	TGTGCCAGCAGTTTATCGGGAGTACTTAACTATGGCTACACCTTC
TRBV20-1	NA	TRBJ2-2	TRBD2	CSARTSMANANTGELFF	TGCAGTGCACGGACTAGTATGGCGAACGCGAACACCGGGGAGCTGTTTTTT
TRBV7-2	few	TRBJ2-2	TRBD2	CASSPRIAGAGELFF	TGTGCCAGCAGCCCCCGAATAGCGGGAGCGGGGGAGCTGTTTTTT
TRBV7-9	NA	TRBJ2-5	NA	CASSRRIGPVQETQYF	TGTGCCAGCAGCCGCCGGATAGGGCCCGTCCAAGAGACCCAGTACTTC
TRBV7-9	NA	TRBJ1-5	NA	CASSPQGGDNEPQHF	TGTGCCAGCAGTCCTCAGGGTGGGGATAATGAGCCCCAGCATTTT
TRBV12-3/TRBV12-4	few	TRBJ2-7	TRBD1	CASSPIQGSGEQYF	TGTGCCAGTAGTCCAATACAGGGGTCGGGCGAGCAGTACTTC